This is a list of T cell receptor beta chains from one sample in a study of regulatory T cells in long-lasting Graves disease. Each CDR3 protein gets one entry after TCRdb re-called the multiplex PCR reads with MiXCR. The table shows around 500,000 distinct CDR3 sequences, with approximately 12% occurring only once. The same specimen was also included in a second study, on T cells in Graves' hyperthyroidism and ophthalmopathy.

This specimen consisted of peripheral blood mononuclear cells (PBMCs), obtained at new diagnosis, from a patient treated with antithyroid drugs. These receptors were taken from a woman in her 30s with Graves disease. Each CDR3 is given with its conserved first and last residue. A D gene is named only where the DNA matches it firmly. Rows may omit the clone size; those that give it use once, few, many or a size class.

d_gene: NA
j_gene: TRBJ2-1
v_gene: TRBV4-1
abundance: few
CDR3nt: TGCGCCAGCAGCCCCAAGAGGCAGCGCTCCTACAATGAGCAGTTCTTC
CDR3aa: CASSPKRQRSYNEQFF

d_gene: TRBD2
j_gene: TRBJ2-7
v_gene: TRBV18
abundance: NA
CDR3nt: TGTGCCAGCACGGTCACCTTTAGCGGGAGATCTCTCCTCGAGCAGTACTTC
CDR3aa: CASTVTFSGRSLLEQYF

d_gene: NA
j_gene: TRBJ1-3
v_gene: TRBV7-2
abundance: NA
CDR3nt: TGTGCCAGCAGCCTCAGACGAGGAGTCGCTGGAAACACCATATATTTT
CDR3aa: CASSLRRGVAGNTIYF

d_gene: NA
j_gene: TRBJ1-5
v_gene: TRBV18
abundance: NA
CDR3nt: TGTGCCAGCTCACCTCGATTCCTGAGGGGCAATCAGCCCCAGCATTTT
CDR3aa: CASSPRFLRGNQPQHF

d_gene: NA
j_gene: TRBJ1-5
v_gene: TRBV6-2/TRBV6-3
abundance: few
CDR3nt: TGTGCCAGCAGACTGGCCGGCCCCAATCAGCCCCAGCATTTT
CDR3aa: CASRLAGPNQPQHF

d_gene: TRBD2
j_gene: TRBJ2-1
v_gene: TRBV4-1
abundance: few
CDR3nt: TGCGCCAGCAGCCAAGATTTTACTAGCGTCGGGCGAAGGGATGAGCAGTTCTTC
CDR3aa: CASSQDFTSVGRRDEQFF

d_gene: TRBD2
j_gene: TRBJ2-5
v_gene: TRBV5-1
abundance: few
CDR3nt: TGCGCCAGCAGCTTGTTGGGTCAGGCGGGGGGCGCGGAGACCCAGTACTTC
CDR3aa: CASSLLGQAGGAETQYF

d_gene: NA
j_gene: TRBJ2-2
v_gene: TRBV11-1
abundance: few
CDR3nt: TGTGCCAGCAGCTTAAGACAGGAGAACACCGGGGAGCTGTTTTTT
CDR3aa: CASSLRQENTGELFF

d_gene: TRBD1
j_gene: TRBJ1-5
v_gene: TRBV10-3
abundance: few
CDR3nt: TGTGCCATCAGTGGGACAGGGGGACCGAATCAGCCCCAGCATTTT
CDR3aa: CAISGTGGPNQPQHF

d_gene: TRBD2
j_gene: TRBJ2-5
v_gene: TRBV24-1
abundance: many
CDR3nt: TGTGCCACCAGTGTCCCCCTGGGTGGCGCGGGAGCGTTCGTTCGGGAGACCCAGTACTTC
CDR3aa: CATSVPLGGAGAFVRETQYF

d_gene: NA
j_gene: TRBJ2-1
v_gene: TRBV7-2
abundance: many
CDR3nt: TGTGCCAGCAGCTTAAGCCACGGCAGTGAAGAATTC
CDR3aa: CASSLSHGSEEF

d_gene: NA
j_gene: TRBJ1-5
v_gene: TRBV7-2
abundance: NA
CDR3nt: TGTGCCAGCAGCTTACCGGGATTTAATCAGCCCCAGCATTTT
CDR3aa: CASSLPGFNQPQHF

d_gene: NA
j_gene: TRBJ2-7
v_gene: TRBV6-1
abundance: few
CDR3nt: TGTGCAACTGAGGGTACCTCCCCCCGATACGAGCAGTACTTC
CDR3aa: CATEGTSPRYEQYF

d_gene: NA
j_gene: TRBJ2-7
v_gene: TRBV28
abundance: many
CDR3nt: TGTGCCAGCAGTTTACACCTATCCACCTACGAGCAGTACTTC
CDR3aa: CASSLHLSTYEQYF

d_gene: NA
j_gene: TRBJ2-6
v_gene: TRBV30
abundance: many
CDR3nt: TGTGCCTGCAAACCGGGACTTATCTCTGGGGCCAACGTCCTGACTTTC
CDR3aa: CACKPGLISGANVLTF

d_gene: NA
j_gene: TRBJ1-1
v_gene: TRBV27
abundance: many
CDR3nt: TGTGCCAGCCGGTTGGGTAGTAATGAAGCTTTCTTT
CDR3aa: CASRLGSNEAFF

d_gene: TRBD1
j_gene: TRBJ2-1
v_gene: TRBV20-1
abundance: many
CDR3nt: TGCAGTGCTACTAAAGGGACAGGGGCCTACAATGAGCAGTTCTTC
CDR3aa: CSATKGTGAYNEQFF